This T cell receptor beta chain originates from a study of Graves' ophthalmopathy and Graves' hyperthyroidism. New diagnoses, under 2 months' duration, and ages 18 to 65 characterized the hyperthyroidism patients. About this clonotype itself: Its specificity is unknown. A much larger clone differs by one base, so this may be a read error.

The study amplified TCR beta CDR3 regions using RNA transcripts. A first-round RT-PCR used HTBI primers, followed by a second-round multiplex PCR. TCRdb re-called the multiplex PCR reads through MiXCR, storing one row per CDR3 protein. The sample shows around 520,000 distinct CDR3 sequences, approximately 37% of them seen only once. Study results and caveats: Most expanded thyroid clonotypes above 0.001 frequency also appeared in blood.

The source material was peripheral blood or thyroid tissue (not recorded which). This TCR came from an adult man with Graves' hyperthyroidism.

CDR3 residues: CASSVGPQETRYF. In nucleotides, the CDR3 is TGTGCCAGCAGCGTAGGACCCCAAGAGACCCGGTACTTC. The chain couples TRBV27 to TRBJ2-5; D gene unclear. Per the germline V gene, CDR1 is MNHEY and CDR2 is SMNVEV (reference sequence). This CDR3 is built from 13 residues.